Only one count was recorded for the clone carrying this T cell receptor beta chain. In the original processing: Amplification with reference gene primers provided the estimates of nucleated cell counts. Some clones are missing from TCRdb's copy, which holds only in-frame ones; the method was immunoSEQ multiplex PCR. V and J calls and clone size are as listed in that table; D and trimming were resolved from the DNA. The table records 200,000 to 300,000 clones, 80% to 85% of them present only once. The sample comes from a study of blood T cell repertoires in COVID-19. Across the whole study: Sites across the United States, Italy and Spain contributed samples from acute and convalescent COVID-19. T cells, B-cell-depleted T cells, or PBMCs supplied cDNA or gDNA.

Per germline, CDR1 MDHEN and CDR2 SYDVKM. The CDR3 contains 15 residues. Trimming left V 2 bases short and J 1 base short, with 8 bases between. This receptor was taken from a woman aged 40-49 years who had recovered from COVID-19. This chain links TRBV28 with TRBJ2-2, with D perhaps TRBD1 (5 bases). The sequencing input was peripheral blood. CDR3 amino acids: CASSLGAQNTGELFF. The CDR3 DNA is TGTGCCAGCAGTTTAGGGGCTCAGAACACCGGGGAGCTGTTTTTT.